The 5 T cell receptor beta chains given below trace back to one sample, sequenced in a study of T cell clonality in common variable immunodeficiency. Regarding the study as a whole: Reportedly, TCR beta sequences from common variable immunodeficiency showed fewer deletions and N-nucleotide insertions.

TCRdb keeps only in-frame clones here, not all; method: immunoSEQ multiplex PCR. Listed for the sample are about 9,200 clones, none seen a single time. Antigen specificity for these receptors is unknown. Sequencing was done on a sample of peripheral blood mononuclear cells. The receptor set was obtained from a human donor with common variable immunodeficiency.

This clone was picked up many times. The read falls 3 residues short of the CDR3 end, and the missing part is taken from the germline J gene. This chain links TRBV6-1 with TRBJ1-1; 8 bases are a match to TRBD1. From germline, CDR1 is MNHNS and CDR2 SASEGT. V trimming: 4 bases; J trimming: 4 bases; junction bases outside the gene matches: 2. The CDR3 is 13 residues long. The CDR3 reads CASSVTGGTEAFF. CDR3 DNA, as far as it was read: TGTGCCAGCAGTGTAACAGGGGGCACTGAA.

The sample holds a few counts of this clone. Read data end 3 residues before the CDR3 end; the end is taken from the germline J gene. The gene calls are TRBV20-1 and TRBJ1-5, with 8 nucleotides matching TRBD1. V lost 6 bases and J lost 4; bases outside the gene matches: 11. The germline V gene has CDR1 DFQATT and CDR2 SNEGSKA (reference sequence). This CDR3 contains 15 residues. CDR3 DNA, as far as it was read: TGCAGTGCAACCGGGACAGGAGGGGAAAATCAGCCC. Protein product: CSATGTGGENQP. The full CDR3 protein reads CSATGTGGENQPQHF.

By its share, this clone is medium-sized. The CDR3 bases that were read are TGTGCCAGCAGCCAAGATCTCCCCCGGGCCGGGGAG. Translating it yields CASSQDLPRAGE. The CDR3 in its entirety is CASSQDLPRAGELFF. This chain uses TRBV14 with TRBJ2-2; D gene unclear. The read finishes 3 residues shy of the CDR3 end, and the germline J gene is used to complete it. The length of the CDR3 is 15 residues. V was pared by 0 bases and J by 6 bases, with 11 bases between. Germline V gene sequence: CDR1 SGHDN, CDR2 FVKESK. Full variable domain (remainder filled in from reference TRBV14 and TRBJ2-2): EAGVTQFPSHSVIEKGQTVTLRCDPISGHDNLYWYRRVMGKEIKFLLHFVKESKQDESGMPNNRFLAERTGGTYSTLKVQPAELEDSGVYFCASSQDLPRAGELFFGEGSRLTVL.

In this sample, this clone turned up many times. Read data end 3 residues before the CDR3 end; the end is taken from the germline J gene. The V call is TRBV15, the J call TRBJ2-1; no clear D. Germline-derived CDR1 and CDR2 are LNHNV and YYDKDF (reference sequence). Trimming took 3 bases from V and 7 from J, leaving 10 bases between them. CDR3 length equals 13 residues. The CDR3 here is CATSSLTGNEQFF. The DNA read from the CDR3 is TGTGCCACCAGCAGCTTGACTGGGAATGAG. Full variable domain (rest looked up from reference TRBV15 and TRBJ2-1): DAMVIQNPRYQVTQFGKPVTLSCSQTLNHNVMYWYQQKSSQAPKLLFHYYDKDFNNEADTPDNFQSRRPNTSFCFLDIRSPGLGDTAMYLCATSSLTGNEQFFGPGTRLTVL.

Within the sample, this clone is large. The read falls 3 residues short of the CDR3 end, and the missing part is taken from the germline J gene. V usage is TRBV29-1 and J usage is TRBJ2-4, with D possibly matching TRBD1 (6 bases). CDR3 size: 14 residues. Trimming shortened V by 7 bases and J by 0 bases, and 13 bases separated the two germline ends. The V gene's germline CDR1 is SQVTM and CDR2 ANQGSEA. The CDR3 DNA, read in part, is TGCAGCGCCCGGGACAACCTAGCCAAAAACATT. Translated, it gives CSARDNLAKNI. The whole CDR3 sequence reads CSARDNLAKNIQYF.